A single sample gave rise to the 17 T cell receptor beta chains below, sequenced in a study of cytomegalovirus exposure and HLA in healthy donors. Vbeta (60) and Jbeta (13) primers were used in the PCR. Profiled with immunoSEQ multiplex PCR; TCRdb holds only in-frame clones, not every one. The table shows some 180,000 clones, with 70% to 85% occurring only once. Input material: PBMCs. These receptors all stem from a man between 40 and 49 years old in good health and CMV-seropositive.

Notes on this clone: At one end, the junction sequence differs from germline, possibly due to a read error. DNA of the CDR3: TGTTCCAGCAGCCCCCAAGCGACAGGGGATTTGACTGAAGCTTTCTTT. Translating it yields CSSSPQATGDLTEAFF. This chain connects TRBV7-9 to TRBJ1-1; 8 nucleotides agree with TRBD1. The CDR3 totals 16 residues. The germline gives CDR1 SEHNR, CDR2 FQNEAQ (reference sequence).

V and J are TRBV5-1 and TRBJ2-5, with 7 bases identical to TRBD1. Germline CDR1 SGHRS, CDR2 YFSETQ. This CDR3 is 14 amino acids long. J lost 3 bases, V lost 0 bases, and 2 bases had no gene match. The CDR3 here is CASSLVGQEETQYF. In DNA, the CDR3 is TGCGCCAGCAGCTTGGTCGGACAGGAAGAGACCCAGTACTTC. The whole variable domain, filled in from reference TRBV5-1 and TRBJ2-5, reads KAGVTQTPRYLIKTRGQQVTLSCSPISGHRSVSWYQQTPGQGLQFLFEYFSETQRNKGNFPGRFSGRQFSNSRSEMNVSTLELGDSALYLCASSLVGQEETQYFGPGTRLLVL.

The rearrangement links TRBV27 to TRBJ1-5; D uncertain. The germline V and J ends were trimmed by 5 bases and 0 bases, with 8 bases remaining between them. The germline gives CDR1 MNHEY, CDR2 SMNVEV (reference sequence). This CDR3 contains 14 residues. CDR3: CASSPAHSNQPQHF. DNA for the CDR3: TGTGCCAGCAGTCCCGCACATAGCAATCAGCCCCAGCATTTT.

The sample holds one count of this clone. This chain uses TRBV7-6 with TRBJ2-3; TRBD2 aligns across 8 bases. With V trimmed by 5 bases and J by 1 base, 11 bases remained unmatched. Germline loops: CDR1 SGHVS, CDR2 FNYEAQ. CDR3 length equals 17 residues. The CDR3 nucleotides are TGTGCCAGCAGCCCGGGGGGGGTGGTAATCTGCACAGATACGCAGTATTTT. Its translation is CASSPGGVVICTDTQYF. Complete variable domain (other parts from reference TRBV7-6 and TRBJ2-3): GAGVSQSPRYKVTKRGQDVALRCDPISGHVSLYWYRQALGQGPEFLTYFNYEAQQDKSGLPNDRFSAERPEGSISTLTIQRTEQRDSAMYRCASSPGGVVICTDTQYFGPGTRLTVL.

This chain connects TRBV13 to TRBJ2-3; TRBD1 aligns across 10 bases. Germline trimming cut 5 bases from V and 1 base from J; bases unmatched to any gene: 3. The CDR3 spans 15 residues. Germline values: CDR1 PRHDT, CDR2 FYEKMQ (reference sequence). The CDR3 DNA follows: TGTGCCAGCAGCCCAGGACAGGGGGGCACAGATACGCAGTATTTT. Translated: CASSPGQGGTDTQYF.

This rearrangement joins TRBV7-2 to TRBJ1-1, with a possible D match to TRBD1 (6 bases). V was shortened by 5 bases and J by 0 bases, with 10 bases between the two germline ends. CDR3 length equals 14 residues. The V gene's germline CDR1 is SGHTA and CDR2 FQGNSA. The CDR3 region is CASSSYRVNTEAFF. The CDR3 DNA sequence: TGTGCCAGCAGCAGCTACAGGGTGAACACTGAAGCTTTCTTT. Variable domain in full (rest from reference TRBV7-2 and TRBJ1-1): GAGVSQSPSNKVTEKGKDVELRCDPISGHTALYWYRQSLGQGLEFLIYFQGNSAPDKSGLPSDRFSAERTGGSVSTLTIQRTQQEDSAVYLCASSSYRVNTEAFFGQGTRLTVV.

The J gene is TRBJ2-4, the V gene TRBV15; 11 bases fit TRBD2. The J segment lost 5 bases and the V segment lost 6 bases, leaving 3 bases of the junction unmatched. CDR1 is LNHNV and CDR2 is YYDKDF in the germline V gene (reference sequence). The CDR3 consists of 14 residues. CDR3 bases: TGTGCCACCAGGGGTAGCGGGAGGGAAAACATTCAGTACTTC. Translation gives CATRGSGRENIQYF.

V and J are TRBV7-2 and TRBJ2-7; 10 bases align to TRBD2. Germline assignment: CDR1 SGHTA and CDR2 FQGNSA. The CDR3 covers 15 residues. V was pared by 5 bases and J by 2 bases, with 6 bases of the junction left unmatched. The CDR3 DNA is TGTGCCAGCAGCGCCGAGCTAGCGGGAGCCTACGAGCAGTACTTC. Translating gives CASSAELAGAYEQYF.

The rearrangement joins TRBV29-1 to TRBJ2-5; D not certain. The CDR3 totals 13 residues. Germline CDR1 is SQVTM and CDR2 is ANQGSEA. Trimming shortened V by 3 bases and J by 2 bases, and 10 bases separated the two germline ends. CDR3 sequence (DNA): TGCAGCGTTGACAGGTCCGCACAAGAGACCCAGTACTTC. Protein sequence: CSVDRSAQETQYF.

The rearrangement uses TRBV27 and TRBJ2-3; D not certain. The CDR3 length is 12 residues. V was trimmed by 4 bases and J by 2 bases, leaving 4 bases between them. Germline lookup yields CDR1 MNHEY and CDR2 SMNVEV (reference sequence). CDR3 protein: CASSSITDTQYF. CDR3 nucleotides: TGTGCCAGCAGTTCTATCACAGATACGCAGTATTTT.

The V call is TRBV5-1, the J call TRBJ1-6, with 7 bases lining up with TRBD1. Germline trimming cut 5 bases from V and 4 bases from J; bases unmatched to any gene: 12. CDR3 size: 17 residues. The germline V gene encodes CDR1 SGHRS and CDR2 YFSETQ. CDR3 amino acids: CASRQGLLPTYNSPLHF. As DNA, the CDR3 is TGCGCCAGCAGACAGGGGCTATTACCAACTTATAATTCACCCCTCCACTTT.

V is TRBV15 and J is TRBJ2-3; 7 bases align to TRBD2. The CDR3 is 16 residues long. The V gene's germline CDR1 is LNHNV and CDR2 YYDKDF (reference sequence). The trim removed 2 bases at V and 6 bases at J, leaving 11 bases unmatched. CDR3 sequence reads: CATSRFREGLRDTQYF. CDR3 nucleotides: TGTGCCACCAGCAGATTCAGGGAGGGACTTCGGGATACGCAGTATTTT. Combining the CDR3 with reference TRBV15 and TRBJ2-3 gives the whole variable domain DAMVIQNPRYQVTQFGKPVTLSCSQTLNHNVMYWYQQKSSQAPKLLFHYYDKDFNNEADTPDNFQSRRPNTSFCFLDIRSPGLGDTAMYLCATSRFREGLRDTQYFGPGTRLTVL.

The chain links TRBV11-2 to TRBJ1-1, with D unclear. Trimming took off 6 bases at V and 0 bases at J, with 14 bases between the two ends. The CDR3 length is 15 residues. The germline V gene has CDR1 SGHAT and CDR2 FQNNGV. CDR3 residues: CASSRRAYMNTEAFF. As DNA, the CDR3 is TGTGCCAGCAGTCGGAGGGCTTACATGAACACTGAAGCTTTCTTT.

This clone was seen only once. The chain employs TRBV2 and TRBJ2-5; D possibly corresponds to TRBD1 (6 bases). Germline CDR1 SNHLY, CDR2 FYNNEI. The CDR3 runs 15 residues. V was cut by 5 bases and J by 5 bases, with 18 bases left in between. The CDR3 sequence: CASSIPGTSAETQYF. The CDR3 region has the DNA TGTGCCAGCAGTATTCCCGGGACATCGGCCGAGACCCAGTACTTC. The full variable domain, in which reference TRBV2 and TRBJ2-5 provide the parts outside the CDR3, is EPEVTQTPSHQVTQMGQEVILRCVPISNHLYFYWYRQILGQKVEFLVSFYNNEISEKSEIFDDQFSVERPDGSNFTLKIRSTKLEDSAMYFCASSIPGTSAETQYFGPGTRLLVL.

The count of this clone is one. This chain connects TRBV10-3 to TRBJ2-1; 12 bases match TRBD1. The CDR3 runs to 16 residues. The junction had 11 bases not matched to a gene; V was cut back by 6 bases and J by 8 bases. The germline V gene encodes CDR1 ENHRY and CDR2 SYGVKD. In nucleotides, the CDR3 is TGTGCCATCAGAATCTGGGACAGGGGGCGTTGGGATGAGCAGTTCTTC. This encodes CAIRIWDRGRWDEQFF.

The chain links TRBV2 to TRBJ1-1; TRBD1 aligns across 8 bases. The ends lost 6 bases at V and 3 bases at J; junction bases unmatched: 6. Germline-derived CDR1 and CDR2 are SNHLY and FYNNEI. The CDR3 contains 14 residues. The CDR3, as DNA: TGTGCCAGCAGGAAGGACAGGGAATACACTGAAGCTTTCTTT. Its translation is CASRKDREYTEAFF.

The CDR3 here is CASSLGASEQYF. The CDR3 DNA follows: TGTGCCAGCAGCTTGGGGGCATCCGAGCAGTACTTC. V is TRBV5-4 and J is TRBJ2-7, with D unclear. Germline CDR1 and CDR2: SGHNT and YYREEE (reference sequence). V lost 0 bases and J 6 bases, leaving 7 bases between the germline ends. This CDR3 spans 12 amino acids. The full variable domain, with the rest looked up from reference TRBV5-4 and TRBJ2-7, is ETGVTQSPTHLIKTRGQQVTLRCSSQSGHNTVSWYQQALGQGPQFIFQYYREEENGRGNFPPRFSGLQFPNYSSELNVNALELDDSALYLCASSLGASEQYFGPGTRLTVT.